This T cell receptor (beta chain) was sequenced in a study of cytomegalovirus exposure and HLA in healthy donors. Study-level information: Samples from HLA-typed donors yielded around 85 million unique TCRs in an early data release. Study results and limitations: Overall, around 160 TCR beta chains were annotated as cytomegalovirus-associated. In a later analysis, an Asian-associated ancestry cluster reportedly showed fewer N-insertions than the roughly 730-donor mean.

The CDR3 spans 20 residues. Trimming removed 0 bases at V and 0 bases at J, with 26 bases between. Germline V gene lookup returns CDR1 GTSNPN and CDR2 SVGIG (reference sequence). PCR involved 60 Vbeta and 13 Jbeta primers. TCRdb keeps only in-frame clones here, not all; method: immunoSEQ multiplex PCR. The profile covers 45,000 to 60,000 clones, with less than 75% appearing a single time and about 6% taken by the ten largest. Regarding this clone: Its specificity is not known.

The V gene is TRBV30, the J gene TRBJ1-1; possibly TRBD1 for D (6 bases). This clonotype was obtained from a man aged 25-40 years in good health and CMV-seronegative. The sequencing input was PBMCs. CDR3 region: CAWSVTTPGVIMGMNTEAFF. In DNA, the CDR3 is TGTGCCTGGAGTGTTACTACGCCAGGGGTCATCATGGGTATGAACACTGAAGCTTTCTTT. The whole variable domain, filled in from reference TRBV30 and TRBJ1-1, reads SQTIHQWPATLVQPVGSPLSLECTVEGTSNPNLYWYRQAAGRGLQLLFYSVGIGQISSEVPQNLSASRPQDRQFILSSKKLLLSDSGFYLCAWSVTTPGVIMGMNTEAFFGQGTRLTVV.